Sequencing of this T cell receptor (beta chain) was carried out in a study of CD8 T cells in Susac syndrome. An input of about 0.5 to 1 ug of RNA was subjected to reverse transcription using random hexamers. Via MiXCR, TCRdb re-called the immunoSEQ multiplex PCR reads, giving one row per CDR3 protein. The sample contains around 170,000 distinct CDR3 sequences, 95% to 97% of which appear only once. Per germline, CDR1 SNHLY and CDR2 FYNNEI. V was shortened by 2 bases and J by 3 bases, with 14 bases between the two germline ends. This CDR3 contains 15 residues. The chain is built from TRBV2 and TRBJ2-7, with D perhaps given as TRBD1 or TRBD2 (5 bases each). The sample comprised CD4+ T cells from PBMCs. This sequence was found in a human donor with Susac syndrome. The DNA of the CDR3 is TGTGCCAGCAGTGAAAGGGAGACAGATATCTACGAGCAGTACTTC. Translation gives CASSERETDIYEQYF.